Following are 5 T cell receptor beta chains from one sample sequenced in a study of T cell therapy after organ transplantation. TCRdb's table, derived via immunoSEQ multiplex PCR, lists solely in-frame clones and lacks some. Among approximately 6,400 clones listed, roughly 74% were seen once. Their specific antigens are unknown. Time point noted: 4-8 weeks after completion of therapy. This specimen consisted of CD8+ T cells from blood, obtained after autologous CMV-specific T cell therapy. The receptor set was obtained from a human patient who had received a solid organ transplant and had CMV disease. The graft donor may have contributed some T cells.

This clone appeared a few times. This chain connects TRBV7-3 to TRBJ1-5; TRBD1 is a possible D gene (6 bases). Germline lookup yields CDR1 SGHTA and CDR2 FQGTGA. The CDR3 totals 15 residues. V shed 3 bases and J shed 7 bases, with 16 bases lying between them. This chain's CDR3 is CASSFGQQGNQPQHF. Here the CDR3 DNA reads TGTGCCAGCAGCTTTGGTCAGCAGGGGAACCAGCCCCAGCATTTT.

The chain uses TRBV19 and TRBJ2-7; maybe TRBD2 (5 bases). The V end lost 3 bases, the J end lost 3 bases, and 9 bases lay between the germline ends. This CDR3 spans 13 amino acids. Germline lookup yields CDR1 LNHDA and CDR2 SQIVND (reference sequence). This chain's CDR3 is CASSIFEGYEQYF. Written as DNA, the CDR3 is TGTGCCAGTAGTATTTTCGAGGGCTACGAGCAGTACTTC.

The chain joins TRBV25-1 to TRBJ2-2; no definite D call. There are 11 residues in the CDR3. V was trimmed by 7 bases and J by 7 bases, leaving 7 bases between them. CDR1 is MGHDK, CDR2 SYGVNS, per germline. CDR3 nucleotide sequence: TGTGCCAGCACCGCTGGCGGGGAGCTGTTTTTT. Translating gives CASTAGGELFF.

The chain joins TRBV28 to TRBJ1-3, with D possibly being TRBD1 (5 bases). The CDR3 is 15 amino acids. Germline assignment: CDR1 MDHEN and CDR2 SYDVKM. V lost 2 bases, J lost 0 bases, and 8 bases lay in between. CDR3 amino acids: CASSLDSSSGNTIYF. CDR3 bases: TGTGCCAGCAGTTTAGACAGTAGCTCTGGAAACACCATATATTTT.

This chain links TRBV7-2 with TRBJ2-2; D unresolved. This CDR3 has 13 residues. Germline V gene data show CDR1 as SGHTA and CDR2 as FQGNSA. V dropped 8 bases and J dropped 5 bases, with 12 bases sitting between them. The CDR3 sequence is CASSLGRTGELFF. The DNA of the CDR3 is TGTGCCAGCTCCCTGGGTAGGACCGGGGAGCTGTTTTTT.